The TCR beta chain described here comes from a study of OX40 agonist ivuxolimab in advanced cancers. Looking at the study overall: The costimulatory receptor OX40 (CD134) was targeted by ivuxolimab, a fully human IgG2 agonistic monoclonal antibody. The point of sequencing TCRbeta in the periphery was to test whether ivuxolimab changed TCR sequence diversity and drove clonal T-cell expansion. The paper reports the monotherapy dose-escalation portion (N of about 56 patients) of the phase I ivuxolimab trial. Patients were allowed to have had prior anti-PD-1, anti-PD-L1 or anti-CTLA-4 therapy, and approximately 40% of the dose-escalation patients had previously received checkpoint inhibitors. Intravenous ivuxolimab was administered to patients every 2 weeks at six dose levels: 0.01, 0.1, 0.3, 1.5, 3 and 10 mg/kg. In the dose-escalation cohort, roughly 80% of patients were male, and the mean age was around 60 years, with a range of about 20 to 90. Three dose-escalation patients achieved partial responses, one with hepatocellular carcinoma and two with cutaneous melanoma. Of the approximately 50 dose-escalation patients, hepatocellular carcinoma was present in about 20, melanoma in roughly 15, renal cell carcinoma in 9 and head and neck cancer in 9. The study at large found these results: Low levels of normalized T-cell clonal expansion were also seen in some patients who did not respond. In partial responders in the 0.1-3.0 mg/kg groups, normalized peripheral clonal expansion was found to be among the lowest, especially among CD8+ T cells. On average, CD8+ T cells showed more expanded clones than CD4+ T cells after ivuxolimab. Antigen specificity was not determined for the clonally expanded peripheral T cells. At doses of 0.1 to 3.0 mg/kg, clonal expansion of both CD4+ and CD8+ blood T cells was observed from baseline to week 6.

To sequence the TCRbeta CDR3 region, genomic DNA was isolated from the sorted cells. The immunoSEQ Assay was used for sequencing of TCRbeta CDR3 regions. TCRdb's version of the immuneACCESS table is confined to in-frame rearrangements and falls short of the full clone set. An unresolved V gene accounts for under half of the shortfall where checked; the remainder is of unknown origin. This sample has tens of thousands of clones in its table, and approximately 92% of those were observed once. The top ten clonotypes cover approximately 3.6% of the sample. Patients with a history of autoimmune disease or receiving systemic immunosuppression were excluded from the trial. Peripheral blood for TCR sequencing was collected from all dose cohorts at baseline, on cycle 4 day 1, and on cycle 7 day 1. The samples were drawn from a first-in-human, open-label, multicenter phase I dose-escalation trial of ivuxolimab. Adults with locally advanced or metastatic melanoma, renal cell, hepatocellular, or head and neck squamous cell carcinoma were enrolled in the trial. Before TCR sequencing, CD4+ T cells and CD8+ T cells were sorted from peripheral blood as separate populations.

According to the germline V gene (reference sequence), CDR1 reads MNHEY and CDR2 reads SMNVEV. V is pruned by 6 bases and J by 5 bases, leaving 3 bases of the junction without a gene match. The CDR3 runs 12 amino acids, cysteine and phenylalanine included. The read is trimmed to its CDR3 DNA, 36 bases read in frame from base 1. On this clone: It lacks a known antigen. One base away there is no much larger clone; base qualities are not given.

The receptor comes from an adult with an advanced solid tumor such as melanoma, head and neck, liver or kidney cancer. The starting material was CD4+ or CD8+ T cells sorted from blood, obtained in a trial of the OX40 agonist ivuxolimab. The chain joins TRBV27 to TRBJ1-1; TRBD1 agrees with 7 junctional bases. The CDR3 sequence is CASRSGGTEAFF. The DNA sequence reads TGTGCCAGCAGGTCAGGGGGGACTGAAGCTTTCTTT.